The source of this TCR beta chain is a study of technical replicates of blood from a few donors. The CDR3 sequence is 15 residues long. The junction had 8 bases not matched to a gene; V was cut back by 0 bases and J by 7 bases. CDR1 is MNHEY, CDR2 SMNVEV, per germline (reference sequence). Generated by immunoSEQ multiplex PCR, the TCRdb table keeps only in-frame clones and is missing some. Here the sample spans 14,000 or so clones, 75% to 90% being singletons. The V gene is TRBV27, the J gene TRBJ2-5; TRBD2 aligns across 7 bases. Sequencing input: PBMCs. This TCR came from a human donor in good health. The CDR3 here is CASSLSRTPGGTQYF. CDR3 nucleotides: TGTGCCAGCAGTTTATCGAGGACACCGGGAGGGACCCAGTACTTC.